Listed below are T cell receptor beta chains from one sample, sequenced in a study of T-cell reconstitution after alpha-beta-depleted transplantation in children. TCRdb fed the PCR reads into MiXCR, producing one record per CDR3 protein. The sample lists about 200,000 distinct CDR3 sequences; 8.4% were seen once. The specimen comprised PBMCs, mostly from graft donor cells, sampled 360 days after TCRalphabeta/CD19-depleted stem cell transplant. The receptors shown here come from a male patient aged 2 to 9 who had a stem cell transplant for acute myeloid leukemia, so the T cells may come from the graft donor. Both conserved end residues are trimmed from each CDR3.

J | V | CDR3
TRBJ2-1 | TRBV20-1 | SAPTSFGEQF
TRBJ2-2 | TRBV20-1 | SARNPKTNTGELF
TRBJ1-4 | TRBV4-1 | ASSLRDRHNEKLF
TRBJ1-2 | TRBV7-9 | ASSLIRVDYGYT
TRBJ1-1 | TRBV2 | AVPGQEGTEAF
TRBJ2-2 | TRBV20-1 | SALAGGVGGELF
TRBJ1-2 | TRBV5-1 | ASSFQGRQGGYT
TRBJ2-1 | TRBV5-1 | ASSTLAGGVEQF
TRBJ2-4 | TRBV12-3/TRBV12-4 | ASSPRTGADIQY
TRBJ2-1 | TRBV3-1 | ASSRWDNEQF
TRBJ2-3 | TRBV3-1 | ASSLSILAGVADTQY
TRBJ2-2 | TRBV5-1 | AKRPDSLTGELF
TRBJ2-7 | TRBV20-1 | SARDFQGQY
TRBJ2-1 | TRBV5-1 | ASSPGLGRSNEQF
TRBJ1-5 | TRBV5-1 | ASSLQGPQPQH
TRBJ2-2 | TRBV19 | ASKSGMVGELF
TRBJ1-6 | TRBV29-1 | SAGGGNSPLH
TRBJ2-2 | TRBV15 | ATRDLGQGGELF
TRBJ1-5 | TRBV6-5 | ASSYFRGAGGPQH
TRBJ2-7 | TRBV20-1 | SARDGSGLAEQY
TRBJ1-5 | TRBV12-3/TRBV12-4 | ASSRRTGDYSNQPQH
TRBJ1-1 | TRBV24-1 | ATGLEAF
TRBJ2-2 | TRBV27 | ASSLFPLLAGGWELF
TRBJ2-1 | TRBV11-1 | ASSLRGIWDNEQF
TRBJ2-2 | TRBV5-1 | ASSSARGTGELF